This entry lists 14 T cell receptor beta chains sequenced from one sample in a study of shared clonotypes between healthy human individuals. Repertoires were generated with immunoSEQ multiplex PCR, while TCRdb's copy carries only in-frame clones and drops some. This sample has over a million clones, with roughly 95% found just once. Input material: naive CD4+ T cells sorted from blood. Subset defined: CD45RA+ positively selected. The receptors shown here come from a man aged 30 to 39 in good health.

CDR3 protein: CASSPLGQKLAKNIQYF. In DNA form, the CDR3 reads TGTGCCAGCTCACCACTGGGGCAGAAGCTAGCCAAAAACATTCAGTACTTC. The chain carries TRBV18 and TRBJ2-4, with D maybe TRBD1 (5 bases). The CDR3 extends over 17 amino acids. From germline, CDR1 is KGHSH and CDR2 LQKENI. Trimming removed 1 base from V and 0 bases from J, with 13 bases in between.

The chain has TRBV14 and TRBJ2-1; D is possibly TRBD2 (6 bases). Deletions cut 4 bases from V and 8 bases from J, with 18 bases between. This CDR3 is built from 15 residues. CDR1 and CDR2 from the germline V gene are SGHDN and FVKESK. This CDR3 reads CASSLPGLPLDEQFF. The CDR3 bases are TGTGCCAGCAGCCTCCCGGGACTCCCGTTGGATGAGCAGTTCTTC.

The chain has TRBV2 and TRBJ1-6; a possible D gene is TRBD1 (6 bases). Germline CDR1 is SNHLY and CDR2 is FYNNEI. The CDR3 runs to 14 residues. Deletions cut 0 bases from V and 8 bases from J, with 8 bases between. The CDR3 region is CASSEASGDSPLHF. The CDR3 bases are TGTGCCAGCAGTGAAGCGTCAGGGGATTCACCCCTCCACTTT.

This clone was seen a single time. This sequence joins TRBV9 and TRBJ1-5, with TRBD1 as a possible D gene (5 bases). Germline values: CDR1 SGDLS, CDR2 YYNGEE. CDR3 size: 13 residues. V was pared by 3 bases and J by 4 bases, with 8 bases between. The CDR3 region is CASSGGRNQPQHF. The CDR3 DNA sequence: TGTGCCAGCAGCGGGGGGAGGAATCAGCCCCAGCATTTT.

The V and J genes are TRBV25-1 and TRBJ2-7; D remains unclear. Trimming took 2 bases from V and 6 from J, leaving 11 bases between them. Germline V gene lookup returns CDR1 MGHDK and CDR2 SYGVNS. This CDR3 is 13 amino acids long. The CDR3 bases are TGTGCCAGCAGTGAACCGGGCCTGTCCGAGCAGTACTTC. This gives the protein CASSEPGLSEQYF.

This clone is a singleton in its sample. Other DNA sequences within the sample encode an identical CDR3. The chain combines TRBV6-4 with TRBJ2-2, with 12 positions matching TRBD2. Germline CDR1 and CDR2: MRHNA and SNTAGT. The CDR3 contains 14 residues. Unmatched junction bases numbered 1, after V lost 6 bases and J lost 5 bases. CDR3 DNA sequence: TGTGCCAGCAGACTAGCGGGAGGAACCGGGGAGCTGTTTTTT. It yields the protein CASRLAGGTGELFF.

The chain uses TRBV4-3 and TRBJ2-7; 9 nucleotides line up with TRBD1. Germline CDR1 LGHNA, CDR2 YSLEER. J gave up 2 bases and V 3 bases, and 5 bases lay outside the gene matches. This CDR3 is 15 amino acids long. The CDR3 coding sequence is TGCGCCAGCAGCCACCGGACAGGGGAAACCTACGAGCAGTACTTC. Translation: CASSHRTGETYEQYF.

The J gene is TRBJ2-1, the V gene TRBV9, with 7 nucleotides matching TRBD2. CDR3 size: 17 residues. The V gene's germline CDR1 is SGDLS and CDR2 YYNGEE. Losses at the gene ends were 0 bases for V and 7 bases for J; bases not matched to a gene: 13. The CDR3 region has the DNA TGTGCCAGCAGCGTAGATCCAACCCGGGGACTACTAAATGAGCAGTTCTTC. Protein sequence: CASSVDPTRGLLNEQFF.

CDR3 in DNA: TGCAGCGTTTCGCCATCACTAGCGGGAGTCACAGATACGCAGTATTTT. It specifies CSVSPSLAGVTDTQYF. The J gene is TRBJ2-3, the V gene TRBV29-1; 11 bases are a match to TRBD2. V was clipped by 5 bases and J by 2 bases; unmatched bases: 9. The germline CDR1 and CDR2 sequences are SQVTM and ANQGSEA. The CDR3 is 16 amino acids.

The chain uses TRBV2 and TRBJ2-7; 12 bases align to TRBD1. CDR1 is SNHLY and CDR2 is FYNNEI in the germline V gene. The V segment lost 8 bases and the J segment 6 bases; nucleotides outside the gene matches: 8. The CDR3 contains 14 residues. In nucleotides, the CDR3 is TGTGCCAGCGAACGGGGACAGGGGGCGAGCGAGCAGTACTTC. Translation: CASERGQGASEQYF. The variable domain in full, completed from reference TRBV2 and TRBJ2-7, reads EPEVTQTPSHQVTQMGQEVILRCVPISNHLYFYWYRQILGQKVEFLVSFYNNEISEKSEIFDDQFSVERPDGSNFTLKIRSTKLEDSAMYFCASERGQGASEQYFGPGTRLTVT.

The chain uses TRBV9 and TRBJ2-7; no clear D gene. The germline gives CDR1 SGDLS, CDR2 YYNGEE. This CDR3 has 13 amino acids. V shed 3 bases and J shed 7 bases, with 14 bases lying between them. This CDR3 reads CASSETTLGEQYF. The CDR3 DNA reads as TGTGCCAGCAGCGAGACCACCCTGGGGGAGCAGTACTTC.

The chain couples TRBV5-5 to TRBJ2-2; D possibly corresponds to TRBD1 (5 bases). CDR1 and CDR2 from the germline V gene are SGHKS and YYEKEE (reference sequence). The CDR3 has 11 amino acids. V was clipped by 4 bases and J by 9 bases, with 7 bases between them. CDR3 residues: CASSPGWELFF. The CDR3 bases are TGTGCCAGCAGCCCAGGGTGGGAGCTGTTTTTT.

The chain couples TRBV9 to TRBJ2-1; 10 bases align to TRBD2. This CDR3 region has 15 residues. Unmatched junction bases numbered 7, after V lost 4 bases and J lost 6 bases. Germline V gene data show CDR1 as SGDLS and CDR2 as YYNGEE. This chain's CDR3 is CASSTSSGSFNEQFF. The DNA for the CDR3 is TGTGCCAGCAGCACTTCTAGCGGGAGCTTCAATGAGCAGTTCTTC.

Concerning this clone: The sample has other DNA sequences that encode this CDR3 too. This rearrangement joins TRBV5-1 to TRBJ2-5; D is uncertain. Trimming pared 3 bases from V and 1 base from J, leaving 7 bases between. This CDR3 is 13 amino acids long. Germline CDR1 reads SGHRS; CDR2 reads YFSETQ. The CDR3 loop is CASSWGSQETQYF. DNA for the CDR3: TGCGCCAGCAGCTGGGGAAGCCAAGAGACCCAGTACTTC. The whole variable domain, remainder taken from reference TRBV5-1 and TRBJ2-5, is KAGVTQTPRYLIKTRGQQVTLSCSPISGHRSVSWYQQTPGQGLQFLFEYFSETQRNKGNFPGRFSGRQFSNSRSEMNVSTLELGDSALYLCASSWGSQETQYFGPGTRLLVL.